This T cell receptor beta chain derives from a study of T cell responses to AZD1222 COVID-19 vaccine. Findings and caveats of the study: Donors were largely white British and mainly female; clonal diversity was possibly underestimated. Baseline serology detected seropositivity in only six AZD1222 recipients.

Profiled with immunoSEQ multiplex PCR; TCRdb holds only in-frame clones, not every one. The profile covers over 45,000 clones, with around 83% appearing a single time and roughly 19% taken by the ten largest. Turning to this clone: The target antigen is unknown.

This CDR3 spans 15 amino acids. V trimming: 5 bases; J trimming: 6 bases; junction bases outside the gene matches: 11. CDR1 and CDR2 from the germline V gene are KGHSH and LQKENI. The chain employs TRBV18 and TRBJ1-1; 8 nucleotides agree with TRBD1. The receptor was isolated from an adult in good health. Sequenced material: peripheral blood, taken on day 0 of MenACWY control vaccination. CDR3 sequence reads: CASSSTNRGAAEAFF. CDR3 DNA: TGTGCCAGCTCATCAACTAACAGGGGGGCAGCTGAAGCTTTCTTT.